This entry features one TCR beta chain sequence. Its antigen is currently unknown. Donors sampled were nominally healthy, though unrecorded immune exposures were likely. The sample originates from a study of cytomegalovirus exposure and HLA in healthy donors. Study as a whole: Among about 200 million T cells, an earlier analysis found 90 million to 130 million unique TCR beta sequences.

After removal of 5 bases from V and 7 bases from J, the junction contained 7 bases not matched to a gene. Germline V gives CDR1 SGHAT, CDR2 FQNNGV. This CDR3 spans 14 amino acids. Whole-study findings and limits: Across donors, presence/absence analyses took sequencing depth to be roughly uniform.

Researchers ran the PCR with 60 Vbeta and 13 Jbeta primers. Methods used by the authors: Among the unique TCR beta chains that a later analysis counted, 75 million to 85 million in all, about 10 million were shared. Assay used: immunoSEQ multiplex PCR; TCRdb lists only in-frame clones, some missing. V, J and clone size are those of that table, while D and trimming were read from the DNA. Here the sample spans more than 110,000 clones, about three quarters being singletons. The sequenced sample was PBMCs. The receptor was derived from a male donor in good health and CMV-seronegative. The rearrangement links TRBV11-2 to TRBJ2-2; the match to TRBD1 covers 7 bases. CDR3 coding DNA: TGTGCCAGCAGCCCACAGGGGATCGGCGGGGAGCTGTTTTTT. Amino acid sequence: CASSPQGIGGELFF.